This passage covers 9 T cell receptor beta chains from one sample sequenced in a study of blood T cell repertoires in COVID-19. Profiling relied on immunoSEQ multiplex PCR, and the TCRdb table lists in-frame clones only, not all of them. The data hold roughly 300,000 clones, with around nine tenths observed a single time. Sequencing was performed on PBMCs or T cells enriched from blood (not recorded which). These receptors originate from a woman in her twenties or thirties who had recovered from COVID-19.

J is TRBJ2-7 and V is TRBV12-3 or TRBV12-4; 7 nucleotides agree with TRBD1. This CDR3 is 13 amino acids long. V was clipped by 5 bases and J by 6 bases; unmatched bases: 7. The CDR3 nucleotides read TGTGCCAGCAGTCAGATCGGACAGGCCGAGCAGTACTTC. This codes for CASSQIGQAEQYF.

In DNA form, the CDR3 reads TGTGCCAGCACCGGACGAAGGACAGCGAACACTGAAGCTTTCTTT. This sequence encodes CASTGRRTANTEAFF. The genes are TRBV6-5 and TRBJ1-1, with D tentatively TRBD1 (6 bases). The V gene's germline CDR1 is MNHEY and CDR2 SVGAGI. This CDR3 comprises 15 residues. V lost 7 bases and J 1 base, leaving 16 bases between the germline ends.

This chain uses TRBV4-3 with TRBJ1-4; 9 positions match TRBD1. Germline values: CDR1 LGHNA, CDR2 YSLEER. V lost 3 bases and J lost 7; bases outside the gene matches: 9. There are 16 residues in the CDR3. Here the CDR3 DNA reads TGCGCCAGCAGCCACGAAGGACAGGGGCGGGGTGAAAAACTGTTTTTT. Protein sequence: CASSHEGQGRGEKLFF.

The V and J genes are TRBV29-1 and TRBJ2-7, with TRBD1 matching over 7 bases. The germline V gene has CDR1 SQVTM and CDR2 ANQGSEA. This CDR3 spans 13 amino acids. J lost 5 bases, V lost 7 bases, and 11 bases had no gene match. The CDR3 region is CSGYSTGVDEQYF. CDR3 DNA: TGCAGCGGCTACTCAACAGGGGTCGACGAGCAGTACTTC.

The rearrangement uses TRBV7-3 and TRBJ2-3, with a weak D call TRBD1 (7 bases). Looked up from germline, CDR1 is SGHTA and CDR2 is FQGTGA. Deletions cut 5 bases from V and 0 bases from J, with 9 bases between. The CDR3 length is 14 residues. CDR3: CASSPGGSTDTQYF. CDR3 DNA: TGTGCCAGCAGCCCAGGGGGGAGCACAGATACGCAGTATTTT.

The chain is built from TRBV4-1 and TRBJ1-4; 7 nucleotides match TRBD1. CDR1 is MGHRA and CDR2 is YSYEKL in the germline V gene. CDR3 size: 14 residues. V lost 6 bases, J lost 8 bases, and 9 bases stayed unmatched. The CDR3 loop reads CASRPPGQAEKLFF. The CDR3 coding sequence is TGCGCCAGCAGACCCCCAGGACAGGCGGAAAAACTGTTTTTT.

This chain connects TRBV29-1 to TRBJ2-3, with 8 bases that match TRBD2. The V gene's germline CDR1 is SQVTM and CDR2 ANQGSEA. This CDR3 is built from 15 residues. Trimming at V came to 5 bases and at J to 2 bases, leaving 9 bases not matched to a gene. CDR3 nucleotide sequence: TGCAGCGTTACCACTAGCGGAGTATTCACAGATACGCAGTATTTT. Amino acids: CSVTTSGVFTDTQYF.

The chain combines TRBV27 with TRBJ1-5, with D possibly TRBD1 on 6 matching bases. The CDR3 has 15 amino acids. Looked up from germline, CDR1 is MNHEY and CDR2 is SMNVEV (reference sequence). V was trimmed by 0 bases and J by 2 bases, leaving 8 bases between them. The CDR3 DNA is TGTGCCAGCAGTTTATCGTGGACAGGCAATCAGCCCCAGCATTTT. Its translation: CASSLSWTGNQPQHF.

DNA of the CDR3: TGTGCCAGCAGTTCCGGGACTAGCGGGACTGGGGCCAACGTCCTGACTTTC. Encoded protein: CASSSGTSGTGANVLTF. The chain joins TRBV7-2 to TRBJ2-6; the match to TRBD2 covers 13 bases. The CDR3 is made up of 17 amino acids. From germline, CDR1 is SGHTA and CDR2 FQGNSA. With V trimmed by 6 bases and J by 2 bases, 4 bases remained unmatched.